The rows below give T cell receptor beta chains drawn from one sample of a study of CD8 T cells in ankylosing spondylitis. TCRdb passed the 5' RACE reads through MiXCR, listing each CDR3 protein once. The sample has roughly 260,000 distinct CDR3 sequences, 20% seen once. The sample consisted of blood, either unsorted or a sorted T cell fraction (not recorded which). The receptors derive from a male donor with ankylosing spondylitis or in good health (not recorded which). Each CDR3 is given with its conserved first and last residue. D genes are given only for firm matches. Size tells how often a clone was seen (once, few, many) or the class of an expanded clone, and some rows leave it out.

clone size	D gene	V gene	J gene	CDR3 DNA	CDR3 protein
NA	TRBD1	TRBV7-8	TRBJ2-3	TGTGCCAGCAGCTCCCTCGGACAGGGGTCGGATACGCAGTATTTT	CASSSLGQGSDTQYF
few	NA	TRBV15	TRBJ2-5	TGTGCCACCAGTCCCCCGGGACGACAAGAGACCCAGTACTTC	CATSPPGRQETQYF
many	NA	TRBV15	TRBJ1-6	TGTGCCACCAGCAGAGGGGTAGAACGGTCACCCCTCCACTTT	CATSRGVERSPLHF
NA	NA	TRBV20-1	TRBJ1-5	TGCAGTGCCACTCAGGGGCCTAATCAGCCCCAGCATTTT	CSATQGPNQPQHF
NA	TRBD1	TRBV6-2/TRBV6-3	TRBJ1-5	TGTGCCAGCAGTACTGGACAGGGGTATCAGCCCCAGCATTTT	CASSTGQGYQPQHF
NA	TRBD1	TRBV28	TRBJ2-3	TGTGCCAGCAGTTCCCCGGGACAGGGACAACCACACACAGATACGCAGTATTTT	CASSSPGQGQPHTDTQYF
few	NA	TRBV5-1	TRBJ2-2	TGCGCCAGCACTCTCACGGGAGAGGTCACCGGGGAGCTGTTTTTT	CASTLTGEVTGELFF
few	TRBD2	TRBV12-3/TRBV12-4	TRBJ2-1	TGTGCCAGCAGTCGGGGGGTATCCTACAATGAGCAGTTCTTC	CASSRGVSYNEQFF
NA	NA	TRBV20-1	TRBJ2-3	TGCAGTGCTATACATCCCGGGGGTACTTCTGGCACAGATACGCAGTATTTT	CSAIHPGGTSGTDTQYF
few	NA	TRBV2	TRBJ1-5	TGTGCCAGCAGTGTAGAGGACAGCACGCCCCAGCATTTT	CASSVEDSTPQHF
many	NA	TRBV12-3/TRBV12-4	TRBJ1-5	TGTGCCAGCAGTTTGGGGCAGGGGACCCGCAATCAGCCCCAGCATTTT	CASSLGQGTRNQPQHF
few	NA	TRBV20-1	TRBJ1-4	TGCAGTGCTATCGCGGATCCTGAAAAACTGTTTTTT	CSAIADPEKLFF
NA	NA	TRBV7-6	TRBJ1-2	TGTGCCAGCAGCCCGACGGGGGGCAGGAACTATGGCCACACCTTC	CASSPTGGRNYGHTF
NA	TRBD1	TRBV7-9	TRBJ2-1	TGTGCCAGCAGCTTAAGGGGACAGGGGATGGATGAGCAGTTCTTC	CASSLRGQGMDEQFF
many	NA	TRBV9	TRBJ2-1	TGTGCCAGCAGCGTAGATGTTAGCGTGTACAATGAGCAGTTCTTC	CASSVDVSVYNEQFF
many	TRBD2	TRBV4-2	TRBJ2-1	TGTGCCAGCAGCCATGAACTAGCGGGGGCCTACAATGAGCAGTTCTTC	CASSHELAGAYNEQFF
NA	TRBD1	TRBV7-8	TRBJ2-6	TGTGCCAGCAGCGGACAGGGGGAAACCACTGGGGCCAACGTCCTGACTTTC	CASSGQGETTGANVLTF
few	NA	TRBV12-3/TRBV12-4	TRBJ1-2	TGTGCCAGCAGTTTAGCGGGAGAAGGACAGACTGGCTACACCTTC	CASSLAGEGQTGYTF
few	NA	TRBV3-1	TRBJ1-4	TGTGCCAGCAGCCAAGGGGGCAGAATAACTAATGAAAAACTGTTTTTT	CASSQGGRITNEKLFF
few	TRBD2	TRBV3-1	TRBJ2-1	TGTGCCAGCAGCCAAGGGACTAGCGCGAATGAGCAGTTCTTC	CASSQGTSANEQFF
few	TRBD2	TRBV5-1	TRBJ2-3	TGCGCCAGCAGCTCCGGACTAGCGGGGGGGCCAGTTGCAGATACGCAGTATTTT	CASSSGLAGGPVADTQYF
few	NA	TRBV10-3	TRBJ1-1	TGTGCCATCAGTGAGTCAGGGAGTGAGGAACCGAACACTGAAGCTTTCTTT	CAISESGSEEPNTEAFF
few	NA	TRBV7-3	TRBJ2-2	TGTGCCAGCAGCCCGATACAGGGCACCGGGGAGCTGTTTTTT	CASSPIQGTGELFF
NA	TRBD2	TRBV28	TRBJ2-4	TGTGCCAGCAGTGGGTCCGGGACTAGCATTTTCGCCAAAAACATTCAGTACTTC	CASSGSGTSIFAKNIQYF
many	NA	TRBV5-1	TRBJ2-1	TGTGCCAGCAGTTTGGGTGGGGGGACGTACAATGAGCAGTTCTTC	CASSLGGGTYNEQFF
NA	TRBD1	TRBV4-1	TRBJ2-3	TGCGCCAGCAGCCAGGAAGGGACAGGGTGGGTCACAGATACGCAGTATTTT	CASSQEGTGWVTDTQYF
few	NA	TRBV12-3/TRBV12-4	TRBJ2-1	TGTGCCAGCAGTACGACCGTCGAGCAGTTCTTC	CASSTTVEQFF
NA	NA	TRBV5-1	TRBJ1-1	TGCGCCAGCAGCTTTGGGGCCGCGGCCACTGAAGCTTTCTTT	CASSFGAAATEAFF
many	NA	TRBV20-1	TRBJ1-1	TGCAGTGCCAAGCGCTGGAACACTGAAGCTTTCTTT	CSAKRWNTEAFF